These 6 T cell receptor beta chains originate from one sample sequenced in a study of shared clonotypes between healthy human individuals. Sequenced by immunoSEQ multiplex PCR; TCRdb stores in-frame clones only, minus some. The data show some 2,000,000 clones, more than 90% seen once. The material sequenced was naive CD4+ T cells sorted from blood. The sample's subset: CD45RA+ positively selected. The receptors were sampled from a young man in good health.

The rearrangement joins TRBV5-6 to TRBJ2-3, with 10 bases identical to TRBD1. The CDR3 is 15 amino acids. V shed 4 bases, J shed 6 bases, and the junction held 8 bases outside the gene matches. The germline CDR1 and CDR2 sequences are SGHDT and YYEEEE. The CDR3 region is CASSIRGQGWDTQYF. CDR3 nucleotide sequence: TGTGCCAGCAGCATCCGGGGACAGGGGTGGGATACGCAGTATTTT.

This rearrangement joins TRBV5-1 to TRBJ2-2; D gene unclear. V was trimmed by 3 bases and J by 0 bases, leaving 9 bases between them. The CDR3 is 15 amino acids. Per the germline V gene, CDR1 is SGHRS and CDR2 is YFSETQ. The CDR3: CASSYPRSNTGELFF. CDR3 nucleotides: TGCGCCAGCAGCTATCCGCGTTCGAACACCGGGGAGCTGTTTTTT.

This chain joins TRBV25-1 and TRBJ1-2; D is possibly TRBD1 (5 bases). V gave up 1 base and J gave up 3 bases, with 6 bases separating them. This CDR3 region has 13 residues. Germline CDR1 reads MGHDK; CDR2 reads SYGVNS. CDR3 in amino acids: CASSELGDYGYTF. DNA of the CDR3: TGTGCCAGCAGTGAATTAGGGGACTATGGCTACACCTTC.

This clone showed up just once. The V call is TRBV19, the J call TRBJ1-5; D call uncertain. The CDR3 totals 12 residues. Trimming took 7 bases from V and 5 from J, leaving 9 bases between them. Germline-derived CDR1 and CDR2 are LNHDA and SQIVND (reference sequence). CDR3 protein: CASNEGYQPQHF. The CDR3 DNA reads TGTGCCAGTAATGAGGGTTATCAGCCCCAGCATTTT.

The sample holds one count of this clone. V is TRBV11-2 and J is TRBJ1-1, with D possibly being TRBD1 (5 bases). CDR3 length: 13 residues. The V end was cut by 4 bases, the J end by 5 bases, with 11 bases between. The V gene's germline CDR1 is SGHAT and CDR2 FQNNGV. The CDR3 here is CASSSAWGTEAFF. DNA of the CDR3: TGTGCCAGCAGCTCCGCTTGGGGGACTGAAGCTTTCTTT.

J is TRBJ1-3 and V is TRBV30; the D is unclear. Per germline, CDR1 GTSNPN and CDR2 SVGIG (reference sequence). The CDR3 contains 12 residues. Deletions cut 5 bases from V and 0 bases from J, with 5 bases between. CDR3 loop: CAWFGSGNTIYF. The CDR3 nucleotides are TGTGCCTGGTTCGGCTCTGGAAACACCATATATTTT.